This T cell receptor beta chain originates from a study of blood T cell repertoires in COVID-19 (dated by TCRdb to the early 2020s). For the study in its entirety: Samples covering the acute and convalescent phases of COVID-19 were provided by collaborators in the United States, Italy and Spain. The prospective study material was composed of cDNA or gDNA derived from T cells, B-cell-depleted T cells, or PBMCs. Deeply sampled blood TCRbeta repertoires from subjects exposed to, actively infected with, or recovered from COVID-19 were included in the dataset. The repertoires were released in a freely available public database meant as a resource for research on the immune response to SARS-CoV-2. The samples were drawn from two sources: the first 160 participants of the ongoing ImmuneRACE study, and fewer than 1,500 subjects contributed by 6 global collaborators. The sample metadata nearly always contained a de-identified subject ID, COVID-19 status, age in years and sex. Where HLA class I and class II types were available, the types were taken from metadata supplied by the sample provider, not from assay-based typing. Broad study findings and their caveats: How much clinical and demographic metadata was included differed by source and by participant, and the metadata was provided uncurated.

This clone is a singleton in its sample. It lacks a known antigen. No qualities accompany the bases; no much larger clone lies one base away. The CDR3 runs 13 amino acids, cysteine and phenylalanine included. The entry retains the CDR3 DNA only, 39 bases that are in frame from base 1. V is cut by 1 base and J by 6 bases, and the space between the germline ends is 13 bases. The CDR1 and CDR2 encoded by the germline V gene (reference sequence) are GTSNPN and SVGIG. TCRbeta CDR3 regions were amplified from genomic DNA using the immunoSEQ Assay, a bias-controlled multiplex PCR. Processing in the source paper ran as follows. Nucleated cell counts per sample were estimated from amplification of reference gene primers within the assay. Sequence reads were collapsed and filtered to measure the absolute abundance of every unique TCRbeta CDR3 rearrangement. For each sample, productive Simpson clonality was calculated by taking the square root of Simpson's diversity index across productive rearrangements. In TCRdb, the immuneACCESS table is reduced to in-frame sequences with V and J assigned. These tables do not hold every clone; where another copy was compared, an unresolved V gene accounts for under half, and the others remain unexplained. D and trimming were read from the DNA, whereas the V and J calls and clone size are those reported in that table. In this sample the table shows under 50,000 clones, roughly nine tenths of which occur a single time. Together, the top ten hold around 17% of the sample.

Collaborating institutions collected whole blood in K2EDTA tubes following their own protocols. For TCRbeta analysis, collaborators shipped samples in one of three forms: frozen whole blood, isolated PBMCs, or DNA extracted from either of those sample types. Material for sequencing was peripheral blood. The chain couples TRBV30 to TRBJ2-7; tentative D gene TRBD1, with 5 bases matching. The receptor was derived from a man aged 70 or older with active COVID-19. CDR3 loop: CAWSGGQPAEQYF. The DNA is TGTGCCTGGAGTGGGGGCCAGCCGGCCGAGCAGTACTTC.